Following are 23 T cell receptor beta chains from one sample sequenced in a study of cytotoxic CD8 clonotypes in ibrutinib-treated CLL. Sequencing was performed with immunoSEQ multiplex PCR; in TCRdb, only in-frame clones are kept and a portion is missing. The sample contains about 49,000 clones, 53% of which appear only once. The specimen was PBMCs, collected after 12 months of ibrutinib treatment. All receptors come from a human donor with chronic lymphocytic leukemia.

J is TRBJ2-7 and V is TRBV19; 8 bases map to TRBD2. Germline CDR1 reads LNHDA; CDR2 reads SQIVND (reference sequence). The CDR3 spans 11 residues. CDR3 sequence: CESGSSYEQYF. The CDR3 coding sequence is TGTGAAAGCGGGAGCTCCTACGAGCAGTACTTC.

This rearrangement joins TRBV11-3 to TRBJ1-1; a weak D match, TRBD1 (5 bases). Trimming removed 6 bases from V and 5 bases from J, with 13 bases in between. This CDR3 is 13 amino acids long. Germline CDR1 and CDR2: SGHNT and YENEEA. CDR3 sequence reads: CASSRGAGTEAFF. CDR3 bases: TGTGCCAGCAGTAGGGGTGCGGGAACTGAAGCTTTCTTT.

This clone was observed a few times. The CDR3, as DNA: TGCGCCAGCAGCCCGGGACCAGGGGGCTACGAGCAGTACTTC. This gives the protein CASSPGPGGYEQYF. The J gene is TRBJ2-7, the V gene TRBV5-1; 7 bases are a match to TRBD1. V was clipped by 4 bases and J by 3 bases; unmatched bases: 7. This CDR3 comprises 14 residues. Germline assignment: CDR1 SGHRS and CDR2 YFSETQ.

The chain carries TRBV9 and TRBJ2-5; 7 bases line up with TRBD2. The CDR3 length is 15 residues. In germline, CDR1 is SGDLS, CDR2 YYNGEE. V shed 3 bases and J 4 bases; nucleotides not matched to a gene: 9. Here the CDR3 DNA reads TGTGCCAGCAGCGCGCAGTGGGGGGGGTCAGAGACCCAGTACTTC. This encodes CASSAQWGGSETQYF.

The V call is TRBV4-2, the J call TRBJ2-1; 9 nucleotides match TRBD1. CDR1 and CDR2 (germline): LGHNA, YNFKEQ. V lost 5 bases and J lost 2; bases outside the gene matches: 4. This CDR3 is built from 15 residues. The CDR3 sequence is CASSLGDRAYNEQFF. The CDR3, as DNA: TGTGCCAGCAGCTTGGGGGACAGGGCCTACAATGAGCAGTTCTTC.

DNA for the CDR3: TGTGCCAGCAGTTTAAGTAGCGGGAGAGGCGAGCAGTACTTC. Amino acid sequence: CASSLSSGRGEQYF. This chain connects TRBV28 to TRBJ2-7; 9 nucleotides align to TRBD2. Per the germline V gene, CDR1 is MDHEN and CDR2 is SYDVKM. This CDR3 is 14 amino acids long. After removal of 2 bases from V and 6 bases from J, the junction contained 5 bases not matched to a gene.

The chain recombines TRBV18 with TRBJ1-1, with 9 bases that match TRBD1. The germline V gene has CDR1 KGHSH and CDR2 LQKENI. Losses at the gene ends were 3 bases for V and 3 bases for J; bases not matched to a gene: 11. This CDR3 has 17 residues. This CDR3 is CASSPLEQGAGHTEAFF. CDR3 bases: TGTGCCAGCTCACCGCTTGAACAGGGGGCGGGACACACTGAAGCTTTCTTT.

The genes are TRBV11-2 and TRBJ2-2; no definite D call. Germline V gives CDR1 SGHAT, CDR2 FQNNGV. V was trimmed by 0 bases and J by 6 bases, leaving 5 bases between them. The length of the CDR3 is 13 residues. DNA for the CDR3: TGTGCCAGCAGCTTAGATGGTTCCGGGGAGCTGTTTTTT. This sequence encodes CASSLDGSGELFF.

This sequence joins TRBV5-1 and TRBJ2-1; D is uncertain. CDR3 length equals 12 residues. Trimming stripped 0 bases from V and 11 bases from J, with 9 bases between. Germline V CDR1 and CDR2: SGHRS, YFSETQ. For the CDR3, the DNA is TGCGCCAGCAGCTTGGAACCCCGCAAGCAGTTCTTC. Residues: CASSLEPRKQFF.

This clone was counted only a few times. In the same sample, other DNA sequences code for this CDR3. The chain recombines TRBV7-6 with TRBJ2-3; no definite D call. The germline CDR1 and CDR2 sequences are SGHVS and FNYEAQ. The V end lost 5 bases, the J end lost 5 bases, and 8 bases lay between the germline ends. CDR3 length: 12 residues. The CDR3 is CASSPVGDTQYF. The CDR3 DNA follows: TGTGCCAGCAGCCCGGTAGGAGATACGCAGTATTTT. The entire variable domain, with the rest obtained from reference TRBV7-6 and TRBJ2-3, is as follows: GAGVSQSPRYKVTKRGQDVALRCDPISGHVSLYWYRQALGQGPEFLTYFNYEAQQDKSGLPNDRFSAERPEGSISTLTIQRTEQRDSAMYRCASSPVGDTQYFGPGTRLTVL.

V and J are TRBV7-6 and TRBJ2-7, with TRBD1 matching 7 bases. Germline V gives CDR1 SGHVS, CDR2 FNYEAQ. V dropped 5 bases and J dropped 0; count of bases not matched to a gene: 4. The CDR3 is made up of 14 amino acids. The CDR3 region has the DNA TGTGCCAGCAGCGTGGGACAGAGCTCCTACGAGCAGTACTTC. It specifies CASSVGQSSYEQYF.

This clone appeared once. The chain has TRBV4-1 and TRBJ1-2, with a possible D match to TRBD1 (5 bases). CDR1 and CDR2 from the germline V gene are MGHRA and YSYEKL. CDR3 length: 14 residues. Trimming removed 0 bases from V and 4 bases from J, with 9 bases in between. CDR3 loop: CASSQDRGSYGYTF. The CDR3 DNA is TGCGCCAGCAGCCAAGATCGGGGCAGCTATGGCTACACCTTC.

V gene TRBV19 combines with J gene TRBJ1-3; 9 bases line up with TRBD1. Germline lookup yields CDR1 LNHDA and CDR2 SQIVND (reference sequence). With V trimmed by 5 bases and J by 4 bases, 18 bases remained unmatched. The CDR3 totals 19 residues. The DNA for the CDR3 is TGTGCCAGTAGTCCCCTCAGGGGGGGACAGGGCGCGGGAGGAAACACCATATATTTT. This codes for CASSPLRGGQGAGGNTIYF.

This chain joins TRBV5-1 and TRBJ2-2; D is ambiguous. The CDR3 contains 15 residues. Germline assignment: CDR1 SGHRS and CDR2 YFSETQ. Trimming removed 4 bases at V and 0 bases at J, with 10 bases between. CDR3 region: CASSLRTANTGELFF. The CDR3 nucleotides are TGCGCCAGCAGCCTGCGGACGGCGAACACCGGGGAGCTGTTTTTT.

The rearrangement joins TRBV5-6 to TRBJ1-1; no definite D call. The CDR3 loop spans 13 amino acids. V lost 4 bases, J lost 1 base, and 8 bases lay in between. From germline, CDR1 is SGHDT and CDR2 YYEEEE. CDR3 nucleotide sequence: TGTGCCAGCAGCGTGGACGCGAACACTGAAGCTTTCTTT. Translated: CASSVDANTEAFF.

The V and J genes are TRBV27 and TRBJ2-7; TRBD2 agrees at 7 bases. Trimming removed 0 bases from V and 3 bases from J; junction bases left unmatched: 8. This CDR3 has 16 residues. Germline V CDR1 and CDR2: MNHEY, SMNVEV (reference sequence). The CDR3 DNA is TGTGCCAGCAGTTTATCAGTTCGGGAGGTTCACTACGAGCAGTACTTC. It translates to CASSLSVREVHYEQYF.

The V and J genes are TRBV9 and TRBJ1-2; D possibly corresponds to TRBD1 (5 bases). Looked up from germline, CDR1 is SGDLS and CDR2 is YYNGEE. V lost 2 bases to trimming and J lost 4 bases, with 9 bases between them. The CDR3 is made up of 13 amino acids. CDR3 in amino acids: CASSVRQSYGYTF. The CDR3 DNA sequence: TGTGCCAGCAGCGTGCGACAGAGCTATGGCTACACCTTC.

The genes are TRBV29-1 and TRBJ2-2, with D possibly matching TRBD2 (5 bases). The V end was cut by 7 bases, the J end by 5 bases, with 26 bases between. The CDR3 is 17 residues long. Germline CDR1 and CDR2: SQVTM and ANQGSEA. The DNA for the CDR3 is TGCAGCGCTATAAGGTTTATTTTAGCGAAAGGGACCGGGGAGCTGTTTTTT. Translating gives CSAIRFILAKGTGELFF.

This chain joins TRBV28 and TRBJ1-5; no firm D call. The CDR3 totals 14 residues. V gave up 4 bases and J gave up 4 bases, with 11 bases separating them. CDR1 is MDHEN, CDR2 SYDVKM, per germline. CDR3 sequence (DNA): TGTGCCAGCAGTTCCTATAGTTTAAATCAGCCCCAGCATTTT. Its protein product is CASSSYSLNQPQHF. The full variable domain, its missing parts supplied by reference TRBV28 and TRBJ1-5, is DVKVTQSSRYLVKRTGEKVFLECVQDMDHENMFWYRQDPGLGLRLIYFSYDVKMKEKGDIPEGYSVSREKKERFSLILESASTNQTSMYLCASSSYSLNQPQHFGDGTRLSIL.

A few counts support this clone. The V and J genes are TRBV7-2 and TRBJ1-2; D gene unclear. The germline CDR1 and CDR2 sequences are SGHTA and FQGNSA. This CDR3 is built from 12 residues. V shed 5 bases and J shed 7 bases, with 11 bases lying between them. The DNA of the CDR3 is TGTGCCAGCAGCCTCCCCCCGGGTGGCTACACCTTC. It yields the protein CASSLPPGGYTF.

CDR3 sequence reads: CASSQRAEDSFSNEQFF. CDR3 nucleotides: TGCGCCAGCAGCCAACGGGCAGAGGACTCCTTTAGCAATGAGCAGTTCTTC. The chain combines TRBV4-1 with TRBJ2-1; the D gene is possibly TRBD2 (5 bases). Trimming pared 2 bases from V and 6 bases from J, leaving 20 bases between. CDR1 is MGHRA and CDR2 is YSYEKL in the germline V gene. The CDR3 length is 17 residues.

This clone was seen a handful of times. The V and J genes are TRBV29-1 and TRBJ2-7, with a weak D call TRBD2 (5 bases). CDR1 and CDR2 from the germline V gene are SQVTM and ANQGSEA. This CDR3 is 13 amino acids long. V gave up 4 bases and J gave up 3 bases, with 13 bases separating them. CDR3 coding DNA: TGCAGCGTTGGAGGATCGGCGGGCTACGAGCAGTACTTC. Protein sequence: CSVGGSAGYEQYF.

This clone appeared a few times. CDR3 region: CASYDRGNTEAFF. The CDR3 DNA sequence: TGTGCCAGCTACGACAGGGGGAACACTGAAGCTTTCTTT. The genes are TRBV28 and TRBJ1-1; 8 bases align to TRBD1. This CDR3 contains 13 residues. V gave up 8 bases and J gave up 1 base; unmatched junction bases: 3. The germline V gene encodes CDR1 MDHEN and CDR2 SYDVKM.